This TCR beta chain was identified in a study of blood T cell repertoires in COVID-19. Study at large: COVID-19 samples from acute and convalescent phases originated in the United States, Italy and Spain. T cells, B-cell-depleted T cells, or PBMCs provided the cDNA or gDNA that served as material.

In the source study's methods: Nucleated cell counts were estimated from reference gene primer amplification. The table came from immunoSEQ multiplex PCR; TCRdb's copy has only in-frame clones and leaves some out. For V, J and clone size, that table is used; D and trimming come from the DNA. The sample carries hundreds of thousands of clones, 75% to 90% recorded once. This clone was recorded a few times. At one end the junction does not follow the germline gene, possibly because of a read error. The CDR3 loop spans 18 amino acids. Per germline, CDR1 SSHAT and CDR2 FNYEAQ (reference sequence). V usage is TRBV7-7 and J usage is TRBJ2-5; D possibly corresponds to TRBD1 (5 bases). The sequenced sample was peripheral blood. The origin of this receptor is a woman aged 25-40 years who had recovered from COVID-19. CDR3: CASSLVRETAFSQETQYF. As DNA, the CDR3 is TGTGCTAGCAGCTTAGTGAGAGAGACAGCTTTCTCACAAGAGACCCAGTACTTC.